These 8 T cell receptor beta chains were all obtained from the same sample, sequenced in a study of control samples from healthy donors and cancer patients. Some clones are missing from TCRdb's copy, which holds only in-frame ones; the method was immunoSEQ multiplex PCR. The sample has about 110,000 clones, more than 75% seen once. Sequencing input: PBMCs. The receptors come from an older woman with lung cancer.

J is TRBJ2-1 and V is TRBV19, with TRBD1 matching 8 bases. The V segment lost 3 bases and the J segment 6 bases; nucleotides outside the gene matches: 4. The CDR3 runs 14 residues. In germline, CDR1 is LNHDA, CDR2 SQIVND (reference sequence). The CDR3 spells CASSIQGARNEQFF. CDR3 coding DNA: TGTGCCAGTAGTATCCAGGGGGCGCGCAATGAGCAGTTCTTC.

This clone occurred once. The rearrangement links TRBV5-1 to TRBJ1-3; D gene ambiguous. The germline CDR1 and CDR2 sequences are SGHRS and YFSETQ. V was pared by 4 bases and J by 0 bases, with 8 bases between. The CDR3 consists of 14 residues. The DNA for the CDR3 is TGCGCCAGCAGCCCTGACAACTCTGGAAACACCATATATTTT. Its translation: CASSPDNSGNTIYF.

A single count supports this clone. At one boundary the junction diverges from the germline segment, which might be a read error. The CDR3 loop reads CASCFGGVNTEAFF. In DNA form, the CDR3 reads TGCGCCAGCTGCTTTGGGGGGGTCAACACTGAAGCTTTCTTT. V is TRBV5-1 and J is TRBJ1-1; a weak D match, TRBD1 (5 bases). Germline V gene data show CDR1 as SGHRS and CDR2 as YFSETQ. This CDR3 has 14 residues.

This clone was counted between two and nine times. The gene calls are TRBV6-6 and TRBJ1-3; D is perhaps TRBD1 (6 bases). This CDR3 region has 16 residues. V shed 5 bases and J shed 2 bases, with 16 bases lying between them. Germline values: CDR1 MNHNY, CDR2 SVGAGI (reference sequence). The CDR3 DNA follows: TGTGCCAGCAGTCGACAGGCGGACGGGACTGGAAACACCATATATTTT. It specifies CASSRQADGTGNTIYF.

The chain combines TRBV4-3 with TRBJ1-1, with 9 bases that match TRBD1. This CDR3 is 17 amino acids long. V trimming: 2 bases; J trimming: 1 base; junction bases outside the gene matches: 8. The germline V gene encodes CDR1 LGHNA and CDR2 YSLEER. The DNA of the CDR3 is TGCGCCAGCAGCCAAACCAACCCGGGACAGGGGAACACTGAAGCTTTCTTT. It yields the protein CASSQTNPGQGNTEAFF.

The gene calls are TRBV18 and TRBJ1-2; 12 positions agree with TRBD1. The germline V gene has CDR1 KGHSH and CDR2 LQKENI. V was clipped by 6 bases and J by 8 bases; unmatched bases: 13. The CDR3 contains 16 residues. The CDR3 bases are TGTGCCAGCTCGCAAACTCCGGGACAGGGGGCTGGGGGCTACACCTTC. As protein: CASSQTPGQGAGGYTF.

CDR3 residues: CASSYDRNQPQHF. The CDR3 coding sequence is TGTGCCAGCAGTTACGACCGTAATCAGCCCCAGCATTTT. The V call is TRBV6-5, the J call TRBJ1-5; no reliable D call. The V end was cut by 2 bases, the J end by 4 bases, with 6 bases between. CDR3 length equals 13 residues. Germline V CDR1 and CDR2: MNHEY, SVGAGI.

The rearrangement uses TRBV11-1 and TRBJ2-3; D is perhaps TRBD2 (5 bases). Germline loops: CDR1 SGHAT, CDR2 FQDESV (reference sequence). V was cut by 5 bases and J by 2 bases, with 14 bases left in between. The CDR3 sequence is 15 residues long. The CDR3 protein is CASSPARVLTDTQYF. The CDR3, as DNA: TGTGCCAGCAGCCCCGCGAGGGTTCTCACAGATACGCAGTATTTT.